The next 30 T cell receptor beta chains were all read from a single sample in a study of T cells after posttransplantation cyclophosphamide. The repertoire was sequenced with immunoSEQ multiplex PCR; TCRdb's copy has only in-frame clones and lacks some. The repertoire has 25,000 or so clones, about 82% of them found once; the top ten carry approximately 6.5%. The sequenced material came from PBMCs. The receptor source for this set is a woman aged 55-75 years with a blood cancer, CMV-positive, and with a related stem cell donor.

The DNA of the CDR3 is TGTGCCAGCAGTGAATGGGGGGGGACTAGCGGGAGGGCCAATGAGCAGTTCTTC. Protein: CASSEWGGTSGRANEQFF. The chain joins TRBV2 to TRBJ2-1; 16 bases agree with TRBD2. The trim removed 2 bases at V and 6 bases at J, leaving 7 bases unmatched. Per germline, CDR1 SNHLY and CDR2 FYNNEI. The CDR3 is 18 amino acids.

V usage is TRBV15 and J usage is TRBJ2-3; D is undetermined. Trimming left V 1 base short and J 2 bases short, with 10 bases between. Germline CDR1 reads LNHNV; CDR2 reads YYDKDF (reference sequence). This CDR3 comprises 15 residues. This CDR3 reads CATSRVASNTDTQYF. The CDR3 DNA is TGTGCCACCAGCAGAGTTGCCAGTAACACAGATACGCAGTATTTT.

The chain joins TRBV11-2 to TRBJ1-1, with a tentative D call TRBD1 (6 bases). V was cut by 5 bases and J by 0 bases, with 13 bases left in between. Per the germline V gene, CDR1 is SGHAT and CDR2 is FQNNGV. This CDR3 spans 15 amino acids. This CDR3 is CASSRWQGLNTEAFF. CDR3 DNA sequence: TGTGCCAGCAGCCGGTGGCAGGGGTTGAACACTGAAGCTTTCTTT.

This clone was detected only once. V is TRBV19 and J is TRBJ1-2, with D unclear. The CDR3 spans 16 residues. Between the trimmed V and J ends, which lost 3 bases and 5 bases, there was a span of 19 bases. Germline-derived CDR1 and CDR2 are LNHDA and SQIVND (reference sequence). CDR3 DNA: TGTGCCAGTAGTATGTTATCTAAGAATACGCGTTATGGCTACACCTTC. It yields the protein CASSMLSKNTRYGYTF.

The chain couples TRBV6-1 to TRBJ1-1; D ambiguous. The CDR3 is 15 amino acids. V lost 4 bases to trimming and J lost 1 base, with 13 bases between them. The germline CDR1 and CDR2 sequences are MNHNS and SASEGT. CDR3 loop: CASSVVGSGNTEAFF. In DNA form, the CDR3 reads TGTGCCAGCAGTGTGGTAGGCTCAGGGAACACTGAAGCTTTCTTT.

V gene TRBV19 combines with J gene TRBJ1-5; 9 bases fit TRBD1. Germline lookup yields CDR1 LNHDA and CDR2 SQIVND (reference sequence). The V and J ends lost 4 bases and 7 bases, in that order; junction bases with no gene match: 8. The CDR3 spans 15 residues. CDR3 sequence: CASSNRQGVVQPQHF. The CDR3 bases are TGTGCCAGTAGTAATAGACAGGGGGTCGTACAGCCCCAGCATTTT.

This chain connects TRBV7-9 to TRBJ2-7; 9 bases line up with TRBD1. The germline V gene encodes CDR1 SEHNR and CDR2 FQNEAQ (reference sequence). After removal of 5 bases from V and 6 bases from J, the junction contained 14 bases not matched to a gene. CDR3 size: 16 residues. The CDR3 region is CASSPWRTGVLPEQYF. The CDR3, as DNA: TGTGCCAGCAGCCCCTGGCGGACAGGGGTTCTCCCCGAGCAGTACTTC.

The J gene is TRBJ2-2, the V gene TRBV5-4; tentative D call: TRBD2 (6 bases). From germline, CDR1 is SGHNT and CDR2 YYREEE (reference sequence). V lost 1 base and J lost 8, with 12 bases in between. The CDR3 is 14 residues long. CDR3 protein: CASSLPGVVGELFF. The DNA for the CDR3 is TGTGCCAGCAGCTTGCCGGGGGTCGTAGGGGAGCTGTTTTTT. Using reference TRBV5-4 and TRBJ2-2 for the parts outside the CDR3, the full variable domain is ETGVTQSPTHLIKTRGQQVTLRCSSQSGHNTVSWYQQALGQGPQFIFQYYREEENGRGNFPPRFSGLQFPNYSSELNVNALELDDSALYLCASSLPGVVGELFFGEGSRLTVL.

This clone was seen only a few times. This rearrangement joins TRBV2 to TRBJ1-2; perhaps TRBD1 as D (6 bases). V was pared by 6 bases and J by 7 bases, with 15 bases between. The length of the CDR3 is 13 residues. Germline V gives CDR1 SNHLY, CDR2 FYNNEI. The CDR3 protein is CASSPPGGRGYTF. In DNA, the CDR3 is TGTGCCAGCAGCCCCCCGGGGGGCCGTGGCTACACCTTC.

The chain carries TRBV5-4 and TRBJ2-3, with D unclear. Trimming removed 2 bases at V and 1 base at J, with 8 bases between. This CDR3 has 14 residues. Germline V gene lookup returns CDR1 SGHNT and CDR2 YYREEE (reference sequence). The CDR3 spells CASSLRQGTDTQYF. CDR3 in DNA: TGTGCCAGCAGCTTACGTCAGGGCACAGATACGCAGTATTTT.

This clone occurred once. The chain links TRBV5-4 to TRBJ2-2; D unresolved. CDR1 SGHNT and CDR2 YYREEE come from the germline V gene (reference sequence). Trimming pared 4 bases from V and 2 bases from J, leaving 12 bases between. CDR3 size: 15 residues. The CDR3 nucleotides read TGTGCCAGCAGCACCAGGCAAATAAACACCGGGGAGCTGTTTTTT. This gives the protein CASSTRQINTGELFF.

This chain links TRBV19 with TRBJ2-5, with 13 bases matching TRBD2. Germline V gene lookup returns CDR1 LNHDA and CDR2 SQIVND (reference sequence). V lost 6 bases to trimming and J lost 1 base; unmatched junction nucleotides: 5. This CDR3 contains 16 residues. This CDR3 is CASSRGTSGTQETQYF. The CDR3 bases are TGTGCCAGTAGCCGCGGGACTAGCGGGACCCAAGAGACCCAGTACTTC.

The rearrangement uses TRBV7-2 and TRBJ1-2, with 7 bases matching TRBD1. CDR1 is SGHTA and CDR2 is FQGNSA in the germline V gene. V shed 5 bases and J 7 bases; nucleotides not matched to a gene: 7. The CDR3 runs to 13 residues. CDR3: CASSLDRESGYTF. CDR3 nucleotides: TGTGCCAGCAGCCTCGACAGGGAGAGTGGCTACACCTTC.

The J gene is TRBJ2-5, the V gene TRBV27; TRBD1 matches at 7 bases. Matching the DNA end better, TRBJ2-7 makes the J call doubtful. CDR3 length equals 15 residues. CDR1 MNHEY and CDR2 SMNVEV come from the germline V gene (reference sequence). Here the CDR3 DNA reads TGTGCCAGCAGTCCCCCGGACAGGCTGTTTTACGAGCAGTACTTC. The encoded protein is CASSPPDRLFYEQYF.

The rearrangement joins TRBV4-1 to TRBJ1-2; weak D call: TRBD1 (6 bases). Trimming took off 1 base at V and 4 bases at J, with 10 bases between the two ends. From germline, CDR1 is MGHRA and CDR2 YSYEKL. This CDR3 spans 14 amino acids. This CDR3 reads CASSQARTAYGYTF. In DNA, the CDR3 is TGCGCCAGCAGCCAAGCCAGGACAGCCTATGGCTACACCTTC.

The chain joins TRBV11-2 to TRBJ2-1; 9 nucleotides match TRBD2. After removal of 1 base from V and 5 bases from J, the junction contained 3 bases not matched to a gene. The germline V gene has CDR1 SGHAT and CDR2 FQNNGV. The CDR3 is 15 residues long. CDR3 bases: TGTGCCAGCAGCTTAGGTAGCGGGGGAAACAATGAGCAGTTCTTC. Its protein product is CASSLGSGGNNEQFF.

The V call is TRBV19, the J call TRBJ2-7; the D gene is possibly TRBD1 (6 bases). The CDR3 consists of 15 residues. Germline CDR1 is LNHDA and CDR2 is SQIVND (reference sequence). V lost 4 bases, J lost 2 bases, and 15 bases lay in between. The CDR3 DNA follows: TGTGCCAGTAGTAACCCCCCAGGGGCCCCCTACGAGCAGTACTTC. Its translation is CASSNPPGAPYEQYF.

This clone has only one observation. The chain is built from TRBV6-1 and TRBJ2-3, with TRBD2 matching over 8 bases. Germline assignment: CDR1 MNHNS and CDR2 SASEGT. The J segment lost 6 bases and the V segment lost 2 bases, leaving 13 bases of the junction unmatched. CDR3 length: 17 amino acids. CDR3 region: CASSETGLAVLGDTQYF. CDR3 nucleotides: TGTGCCAGCAGTGAAACCGGACTAGCCGTCCTCGGGGATACGCAGTATTTT.

The rearrangement uses TRBV14 and TRBJ2-7, with a possible D match to TRBD1 (5 bases). V was trimmed by 1 base and J by 0 bases, leaving 10 bases between them. CDR3 length equals 15 residues. CDR1 is SGHDN and CDR2 is FVKESK in the germline V gene. CDR3 DNA: TGTGCCAGCAGCCAAGGTCAGGGAAGCTCCTACGAGCAGTACTTC. The encoded protein is CASSQGQGSSYEQYF.

The chain uses TRBV5-1 and TRBJ2-1, with TRBD2 matching over 10 bases. The trim removed 5 bases at V and 0 bases at J, leaving 5 bases unmatched. The CDR3 is 16 amino acids. CDR1 is SGHRS and CDR2 is YFSETQ in the germline V gene. The CDR3 sequence is CASSFASGSSYNEQFF. The DNA of the CDR3 is TGCGCCAGCAGTTTTGCTAGCGGGAGCTCCTACAATGAGCAGTTCTTC.

This chain joins TRBV7-8 and TRBJ1-2; D remains ambiguous. The CDR3 consists of 14 residues. V dropped 0 bases and J dropped 6 bases, with 11 bases sitting between them. The germline gives CDR1 SGHVS, CDR2 FQNEAQ. The CDR3 bases are TGTGCCAGCAGCTTAGCGGGAGGGCGCGATGGCTACACCTTC. Its protein product is CASSLAGGRDGYTF. The variable domain in full, completed from reference TRBV7-8 and TRBJ1-2, reads GAGVSQSPRYKVAKRGQDVALRCDPISGHVSLFWYQQALGQGPEFLTYFQNEAQLDKSGLPSDRFFAERPEGSVSTLKIQRTQQEDSAVYLCASSLAGGRDGYTFGSGTRLTVV.

The CDR3 nucleotides are TGTGCCAGCAGCCAAGACGGGGAGGGTAGATTTCAGCCCCAGCATTTT. It encodes CASSQDGEGRFQPQHF. V gene TRBV4-2 combines with J gene TRBJ1-5; D gene uncertain. The V gene lost 0 bases and the J gene lost 6 bases, with 15 bases spanning the gap. The CDR3 totals 16 residues. The germline V gene encodes CDR1 LGHNA and CDR2 YNFKEQ.

This chain links TRBV7-9 with TRBJ1-1; 8 positions agree with TRBD1. Germline trimming cut 5 bases from V and 4 bases from J; bases unmatched to any gene: 9. There are 15 residues in the CDR3. Germline CDR1 reads SEHNR; CDR2 reads FQNEAQ (reference sequence). The CDR3 here is CASSPRTGKGTEAFF. The CDR3 DNA sequence: TGTGCCAGCAGCCCTCGGACAGGGAAAGGCACTGAAGCTTTCTTT.

CDR3 residues: CASSRETSGQETQYF. The CDR3 nucleotides read TGTGCCAGCAGCCGAGAGACTAGCGGCCAAGAGACCCAGTACTTC. This rearrangement joins TRBV4-2 to TRBJ2-5; 9 bases fit TRBD2. V was clipped by 4 bases and J by 1 base; unmatched bases: 4. Germline V lookup: CDR1 LGHNA, CDR2 YNFKEQ. There are 15 residues in the CDR3.

The chain uses TRBV11-3 and TRBJ2-7, with D possibly TRBD1 on 6 matching bases. Germline lookup yields CDR1 SGHNT and CDR2 YENEEA. V lost 5 bases to trimming and J lost 7 bases, with 12 bases between them. The CDR3 has 12 residues. As DNA, the CDR3 is TGTGCCAGCAGCCCAGGGGTGGGGGAGCAGTACTTC. As protein: CASSPGVGEQYF.

This clone was counted a single time. The chain employs TRBV4-2 and TRBJ1-1, with D unresolved. Trimming shortened V by 3 bases and J by 0 bases, and 14 bases separated the two germline ends. Per germline, CDR1 LGHNA and CDR2 YNFKEQ. The CDR3 has 16 residues. In DNA form, the CDR3 reads TGTGCCAGCAGCCAGACGGGGAGGAAGATGAACACTGAAGCTTTCTTT. Encoded protein: CASSQTGRKMNTEAFF.

The rearrangement links TRBV18 to TRBJ2-4; D gene unclear. The CDR3 has 14 amino acids. Germline values: CDR1 KGHSH, CDR2 LQKENI. Trimming shortened V by 6 bases and J by 0 bases, and 9 bases separated the two germline ends. CDR3 region: CASSAGEAKNIQYF. The CDR3 DNA reads as TGTGCCAGCTCGGCAGGCGAAGCCAAAAACATTCAGTACTTC.

The chain couples TRBV19 to TRBJ1-5; D unclear. CDR1 and CDR2 from the germline V gene are LNHDA and SQIVND (reference sequence). CDR3 size: 14 residues. With 9 bases removed from V and 0 bases from J, the gap between germline ends came to 12 bases. The CDR3 sequence is CASSRSISNQPQHF. The CDR3 nucleotides read TGTGCCAGCTCGCGATCGATTAGCAATCAGCCCCAGCATTTT.

With respect to this clone: Additional DNA sequences in this sample encode the identical CDR3. The V call is TRBV4-2, the J call TRBJ2-5, with TRBD2 identical over 14 bases. V lost 4 bases to trimming and J lost 5 bases; unmatched junction nucleotides: 6. Germline CDR1 LGHNA, CDR2 YNFKEQ. CDR3 size: 16 residues. As DNA, the CDR3 is TGTGCCAGCAGCCCGGGGACTAGCGGGAGCGGTGAGACCCAGTACTTC. It codes for CASSPGTSGSGETQYF.

This chain connects TRBV4-1 to TRBJ1-2; 7 positions match TRBD1. V was pared by 1 base and J by 6 bases, with 8 bases of the junction left unmatched. Germline CDR1 MGHRA, CDR2 YSYEKL. CDR3 length equals 15 residues. The CDR3 region is CASSQAPGGSDGYTF. DNA of the CDR3: TGCGCCAGCAGCCAAGCCCCAGGGGGTTCTGATGGCTACACCTTC.